These 26 T cell receptor beta chains were sequenced from one sample in a study of T cells in women clearing cervical HPV infection. The method was immunoSEQ multiplex PCR; TCRdb's version includes in-frame clones alone and lacks a portion of them. The sample totals roughly 13,000 clones. Sequenced sample: blood buffy coat. The receptors derive from a woman between 18 and 75 years old with a cervical HPV16 infection that either progressed to CIN3+ or cleared (not recorded which).

About this clone itself: A read error may produce the germline difference seen at one junction end. The read ends 3 residues shy of where the CDR3 ends; the end is completed using the germline J gene. The V call is TRBV4-2, the J call TRBJ2-7; TRBD1 agrees at 7 bases. CDR3 length equals 15 residues. CDR1 LGHNA and CDR2 YNFKEQ come from the germline V gene. CDR3 DNA (partial): TGCGCCAGCAGCCTCAGCCCGGGACAGCTTTACGAG. Its translation is CASSLSPGQLYE. The whole CDR3 reads CASSLSPGQLYEQYF.

Concerning this clone itself: The CDR3 end falls 3 residues outside the read, so it is completed with the germline J gene. The J gene is TRBJ2-5, the V gene TRBV19, with 9 bases fitting TRBD2. Losses at the gene ends were 5 bases for V and 4 bases for J; bases not matched to a gene: 8. Germline assignment: CDR1 LNHDA and CDR2 SQIVND (reference sequence). The CDR3 is 15 amino acids. The CDR3 DNA, read in part, is TGTGCCAGTAGTCCCGGAGCGGGGGGTACAGAGACC. This codes for CASSPGAGGTET. The full CDR3 protein is CASSPGAGGTETQYF.

Regarding this clone: The read stops 3 residues short of the end of the CDR3; the missing end is completed from the germline J gene. The V gene is TRBV5-4, the J gene TRBJ1-2, with 11 bases that match TRBD1. The CDR3 is made up of 14 amino acids. V gave up 4 bases and J gave up 2 bases; unmatched junction bases: 1. Germline V gives CDR1 SGHNT, CDR2 YYREEE (reference sequence). CDR3 sequence reads: CASSRDRGNYGYTF. The covered CDR3 bases are TGTGCCAGCAGCCGGGACAGGGGGAACTATGGC.

Regarding this clone: The read ends 3 residues before the CDR3 terminus; that terminus is restored from the germline J gene. This chain connects TRBV5-1 to TRBJ1-2; 8 nucleotides agree with TRBD1. The V gene end was trimmed by 3 bases and the J gene end by 0 bases; junction bases not matched to a gene: 1. The CDR3 totals 14 residues. Germline V gene lookup returns CDR1 SGHRS and CDR2 YFSETQ. CDR3 DNA (partial): TGCGCCAGCAGCTGGGGACAGGCTAACTATGGC. It encodes CASSWGQANYG. The whole CDR3 protein reads CASSWGQANYGYTF.

Of note for this clone: The read ends 3 residues before the CDR3 terminus; that terminus is restored from the germline J gene. This chain joins TRBV10-1 and TRBJ2-7; the match to TRBD1 covers 9 bases. Germline V lookup: CDR1 WNHNN, CDR2 SYGVQD (reference sequence). The CDR3 spans 12 residues. Germline trimming cut 9 bases from V and 3 bases from J; bases unmatched to any gene: 3. CDR3 protein: CARGDRDYEQYF. The sequenced part of the CDR3 DNA is TGCGCCAGGGGGGACAGGGACTACGAG.

Comments on this clone: From the germline J gene comes the end of the CDR3, since the read stops 3 residues before it. The rearrangement uses TRBV14 and TRBJ1-3, with unresolved D. The germline gives CDR1 SGHDN, CDR2 FVKESK. This CDR3 spans 15 amino acids. Trimming stripped 1 base from V and 0 bases from J, with 7 bases between. CDR3 bases read: TGTGCCAGCAGCCAAGGGCCGTACTCTGGAAACACC. It yields the protein CASSQGPYSGNT. Given in full, the CDR3 is CASSQGPYSGNTIYF.

As for this clone: Read coverage stops 3 residues before the CDR3 terminus; the germline J gene supplies the remainder. This chain joins TRBV2 and TRBJ1-2, with a weak D call TRBD1 (5 bases). Trimming cost V 1 base and J 4 bases, with 16 bases left between them. This CDR3 is 16 amino acids long. The germline V gene encodes CDR1 SNHLY and CDR2 FYNNEI. The covered CDR3 bases are TGTGCCAGCAGTGAAGGGACACTGAGGGGTAGCTATGGC. It yields the protein CASSEGTLRGSYG. The full CDR3 protein reads CASSEGTLRGSYGYTF.

About this clone itself: Read coverage stops 3 residues before the CDR3 terminus; the germline J gene supplies the remainder. The V gene is TRBV7-3, the J gene TRBJ2-3; possibly TRBD1 for D (6 bases). This CDR3 is built from 14 residues. The V end lost 6 bases, the J end lost 2 bases, and 12 bases lay between the germline ends. Germline CDR1 reads SGHTA; CDR2 reads FQGTGA. The sequenced CDR3 bases are TGTGCCAGCAGTTTCATGGGGGCCACAGATACG. Translated, it gives CASSFMGATDT. The whole CDR3 protein is CASSFMGATDTQYF.

As for this clone: The read falls 3 residues short of the CDR3 end, and the missing part is taken from the germline J gene. The V and J genes are TRBV5-6 and TRBJ2-7; no clear D. Germline CDR1 reads SGHDT; CDR2 reads YYEEEE. V dropped 2 bases and J dropped 2 bases, with 5 bases sitting between them. The CDR3 contains 12 residues. This CDR3 reads CASSLLTYEQYF. CDR3 DNA (partial): TGTGCCAGCAGCTTACTTACCTACGAG.

Concerning this clone: The CDR3 is cut off 3 residues early in the read; its end comes from the germline J gene. V is TRBV18 and J is TRBJ2-5; tentatively, D is TRBD1 (6 bases). Germline CDR1 KGHSH, CDR2 LQKENI. This CDR3 is built from 14 residues. Trimming shortened V by 2 bases and J by 5 bases, and 12 bases separated the two germline ends. The CDR3 is CASSPDRPGETQYF. The CDR3 DNA, read in part, is TGTGCCAGCTCACCAGACAGGCCGGGGGAGACC. Full variable domain (remainder filled in from reference TRBV18 and TRBJ2-5): NAGVMQNPRHLVRRRGQEARLRCSPMKGHSHVYWYRQLPEEGLKFMVYLQKENIIDESGMPKERFSAEFPKEGPSILRIQQVVRGDSAAYFCASSPDRPGETQYFGPGTRLLVL.

Regarding this clone: The read terminates 3 residues before the CDR3 end, so the remaining end is supplied by the germline J gene. The V and J genes are TRBV6-1 and TRBJ2-4; 8 bases are a match to TRBD1. The germline V gene encodes CDR1 MNHNS and CDR2 SASEGT. Trimming cost V 3 bases and J 6 bases; bases outside gene matches: 4. CDR3 length: 14 residues. CDR3 DNA (partial): TGTGCCAGCAGTGAGGCCGGGACAGGAAACATT. Amino acids: CASSEAGTGNI. The CDR3 as a whole reads CASSEAGTGNIQYF.

Concerning this clone itself: The read ends 3 residues shy of where the CDR3 ends; the end is completed using the germline J gene. V and J are TRBV30 and TRBJ1-6; TRBD1 is a possible D gene (5 bases). This CDR3 spans 13 amino acids. The V end lost 1 base, the J end lost 10 bases, and 11 bases lay between the germline ends. Per the germline V gene, CDR1 is GTSNPN and CDR2 is SVGIG (reference sequence). CDR3 bases read: TGTGCCTGGAGTGGCAGGGAGGAATCACCC. This encodes CAWSGREESP. The whole CDR3 protein is CAWSGREESPLHF.

A note on this clone: The read terminates 3 residues before the CDR3 end, so the remaining end is supplied by the germline J gene. This chain connects TRBV20-1 to TRBJ2-1; 8 bases line up with TRBD1. The CDR3 length is 15 residues. Germline loops: CDR1 DFQATT, CDR2 SNEGSKA (reference sequence). V trimming: 6 bases; J trimming: 4 bases; junction bases outside the gene matches: 11. The CDR3 loop reads CSAINPGQVYNEQFF. The sequenced CDR3 bases are TGCAGTGCGATCAACCCGGGACAGGTTTACAATGAG.

Regarding this clone: The read stops 3 residues short of the end of the CDR3; the missing end is completed from the germline J gene. V and J are TRBV7-9 and TRBJ1-2; D not certain. This CDR3 is 12 amino acids long. Per the germline V gene, CDR1 is SEHNR and CDR2 is FQNEAQ (reference sequence). CDR3 DNA, as far as it was read: TGTGCCGGTCGAGGACTCTCCTACGAC. This encodes CAGRGLSYD. The whole CDR3 protein reads CAGRGLSYDYTF.

Regarding this clone: The read ends 3 residues early relative to the CDR3; the germline J gene fills the gap. This chain connects TRBV6-1 to TRBJ2-5, with D perhaps matching TRBD1 (5 bases). The CDR3 totals 13 residues. Trimming left V 3 bases short and J 5 bases short, with 10 bases between. Germline lookup yields CDR1 MNHNS and CDR2 SASEGT. CDR3 DNA, as far as it was read: TGTGCCAGCAGTGAGCAGGGATGGGAGACC. Translation: CASSEQGWET. From start to end, the CDR3 is CASSEQGWETQYF.

Of note for this clone: The CDR3 end falls 3 residues outside the read, so it is completed with the germline J gene. V gene TRBV20-1 combines with J gene TRBJ1-6; tentatively, D is TRBD1 (5 bases). The CDR3 length is 13 residues. Trimming took 6 bases from V and 9 from J, leaving 15 bases between them. Germline CDR1 DFQATT, CDR2 SNEGSKA (reference sequence). The chain's CDR3 is CSATTDVFSPLHF. The CDR3 DNA, read in part, is TGCAGTGCCACGACAGATGTTTTTTCACCC.

In regard to this clone: The read stops 3 residues short of the end of the CDR3; the missing end is completed from the germline J gene. The chain employs TRBV7-2 and TRBJ2-7; TRBD1 aligns across 9 bases. Per the germline V gene, CDR1 is SGHTA and CDR2 is FQGNSA. The CDR3 is made up of 15 amino acids. Unmatched junction bases numbered 6, after V lost 5 bases and J lost 1 base. This CDR3 reads CASSPRGQGSYEQYF. CDR3 DNA, as far as it was read: TGTGCCAGCAGCCCAAGAGGACAGGGGTCCTACGAG. The entire variable domain, with the rest obtained from reference TRBV7-2 and TRBJ2-7, is as follows: GAGVSQSPSNKVTEKGKDVELRCDPISGHTALYWYRQSLGQGLEFLIYFQGNSAPDKSGLPSDRFSAERTGGSVSTLTIQRTQQEDSAVYLCASSPRGQGSYEQYFGPGTRLTVT.

Notes on this clone: The read finishes 3 residues shy of the CDR3 end, and the germline J gene is used to complete it. The V gene is TRBV20-1, the J gene TRBJ2-1, with 8 bases that match TRBD2. V lost 3 bases, J lost 5 bases, and 12 bases stayed unmatched. From germline, CDR1 is DFQATT and CDR2 SNEGSKA (reference sequence). This CDR3 contains 16 residues. CDR3: CSARGLTGGPHNEQFF. The part of the CDR3 DNA that was read is TGCAGTGCTAGGGGGCTGACGGGGGGGCCCCACAATGAG.

Notes on this clone: The read falls 3 residues short of the CDR3 end, and the missing part is taken from the germline J gene. This rearrangement joins TRBV20-1 to TRBJ1-2; 8 bases fit TRBD1. CDR3 size: 13 residues. From germline, CDR1 is DFQATT and CDR2 SNEGSKA (reference sequence). With V trimmed by 2 bases and J by 6 bases, 5 bases remained unmatched. Incomplete CDR3 DNA: TGCAGTGCTAGACAGGGGGCGCGCGATGGC. Its protein is CSARQGARDG. The CDR3, in full, reads CSARQGARDGYTF.

For this clone: Coverage ceases 3 residues before the CDR3 finishes, and the germline J gene fills in the end. Other nucleotide sequences in the sample specify the same CDR3. This rearrangement joins TRBV7-9 to TRBJ1-5; D is possibly TRBD1 (5 bases). This CDR3 region has 14 residues. Trimming removed 0 bases at V and 8 bases at J, with 11 bases between. Germline V CDR1 and CDR2: SEHNR, FQNEAQ (reference sequence). The CDR3 bases that were read are TGTGCCAGCAGCTTAGCCGGGGGTCACGAGCCC. The encoded protein is CASSLAGGHEP. The CDR3 reads in full as CASSLAGGHEPQHF.

In regard to this clone: The read comes to an end 3 residues before the CDR3 does, leaving the germline J gene to fill in the end. The chain joins TRBV5-4 to TRBJ2-7; D is uncertain. CDR1 and CDR2 (germline): SGHNT, YYREEE (reference sequence). The V end lost 3 bases, the J end lost 5 bases, and 6 bases lay between the germline ends. The CDR3 totals 11 residues. CDR3 in amino acids: CASSSTNEQYF. CDR3 DNA (partial): TGTGCCAGCAGCTCAACTAACGAG.

About this clone itself: The read comes to an end 3 residues before the CDR3 does, leaving the germline J gene to fill in the end. The chain joins TRBV18 to TRBJ2-3, with 9 bases matching TRBD1. The J segment lost 3 bases and the V segment lost 3 bases, leaving 4 bases of the junction unmatched. This CDR3 has 15 amino acids. Germline loops: CDR1 KGHSH, CDR2 LQKENI. This CDR3 reads CASSPPTGGTDTQYF. CDR3 DNA (partial): TGTGCCAGCTCACCCCCGACAGGGGGAACAGATACG. Drawing the rest from reference TRBV18 and TRBJ2-3, the complete variable domain is NAGVMQNPRHLVRRRGQEARLRCSPMKGHSHVYWYRQLPEEGLKFMVYLQKENIIDESGMPKERFSAEFPKEGPSILRIQQVVRGDSAAYFCASSPPTGGTDTQYFGPGTRLTVL.

The CDR3: CASSTPPGGSSYEQYF. The DNA read from the CDR3 is TGTGCCAGTAGTACTCCTCCGGGGGGGAGCTCCTACGAG. The chain recombines TRBV19 with TRBJ2-7; TRBD2 aligns across 8 bases. The missing CDR3 end, 3 residues past where the read stops, is filled in from the germline J gene. V was clipped by 4 bases and J by 0 bases; unmatched bases: 8. The CDR3 extends over 16 amino acids. Germline V gene sequence: CDR1 LNHDA, CDR2 SQIVND (reference sequence).

On this clone itself: The read terminates 3 residues ahead of where the CDR3 ends, so the germline J gene completes it. The chain combines TRBV7-8 with TRBJ1-2, with TRBD1 matching 9 bases. Per the germline V gene, CDR1 is SGHVS and CDR2 is FQNEAQ. The CDR3 covers 16 residues. The CDR3 bases that were read are TGTGCCAGCACTTTGGGGGGGACAGGGACGGCAGATACC. Its protein is CASTLGGTGTADT. The whole CDR3 sequence is CASTLGGTGTADTYTF.

As for this clone: The CDR3 goes on 3 residues after the read ends, and that part is filled in from the germline J gene. The chain combines TRBV7-2 with TRBJ1-1; TRBD1 matches 9 bases. This CDR3 is built from 15 residues. CDR1 is SGHTA and CDR2 is FQGNSA in the germline V gene. The DNA read from the CDR3 is TGTGCCAGCAGTCCACAGGGGGCGTCAAAAGATACG. The encoded protein is CASSPQGASKDT. The full CDR3 is CASSPQGASKDTAFF.

In terms of frequency, this clone is medium-sized. The CDR3 end is not reached by the read, which stops 3 residues before it; the germline J gene fills it in. This chain joins TRBV18 and TRBJ2-5; D unresolved. The CDR3 totals 14 residues. Trimming took off 4 bases at V and 2 bases at J, with 11 bases between the two ends. CDR1 is KGHSH and CDR2 is LQKENI in the germline V gene. The covered CDR3 bases are TGTGCCAGCTCACTCGACCGGGTACAAGAGACC. Residues: CASSLDRVQET. The entire CDR3 is CASSLDRVQETQYF.